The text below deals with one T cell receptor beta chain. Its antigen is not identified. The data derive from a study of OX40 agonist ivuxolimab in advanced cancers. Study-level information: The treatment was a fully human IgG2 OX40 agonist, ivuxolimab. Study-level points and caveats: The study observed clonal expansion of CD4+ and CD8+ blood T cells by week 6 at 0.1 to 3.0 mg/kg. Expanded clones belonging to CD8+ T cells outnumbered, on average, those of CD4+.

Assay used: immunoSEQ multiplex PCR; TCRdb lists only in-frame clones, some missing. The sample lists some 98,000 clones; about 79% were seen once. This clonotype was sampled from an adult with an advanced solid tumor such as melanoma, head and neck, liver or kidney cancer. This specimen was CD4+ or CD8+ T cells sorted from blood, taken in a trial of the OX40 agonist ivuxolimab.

The CDR3 coding sequence is TGTGCCAGTAGTGAGGGAAAGTATGGCTACACCTTC. Translating gives CASSEGKYGYTF. This sequence joins TRBV19 and TRBJ1-2; D is undetermined. This CDR3 has 12 amino acids. V was pared by 5 bases and J by 5 bases, with 9 bases between. Germline lookup yields CDR1 LNHDA and CDR2 SQIVND (reference sequence). Supplemented by reference TRBV19 and TRBJ1-2, the full variable domain reads DGGITQSPKYLFRKEGQNVTLSCEQNLNHDAMYWYRQDPGQGLRLIYYSQIVNDFQKGDIAEGYSVSREKKESFPLTVTSAQKNPTAFYLCASSEGKYGYTFGSGTRLTVV.